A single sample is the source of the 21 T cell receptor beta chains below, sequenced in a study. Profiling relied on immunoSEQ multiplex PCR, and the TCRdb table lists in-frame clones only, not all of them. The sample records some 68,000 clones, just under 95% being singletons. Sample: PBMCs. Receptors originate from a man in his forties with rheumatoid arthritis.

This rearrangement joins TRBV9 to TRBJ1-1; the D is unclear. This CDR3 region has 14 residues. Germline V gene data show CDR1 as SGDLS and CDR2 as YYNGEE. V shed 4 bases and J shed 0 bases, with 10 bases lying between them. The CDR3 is CASSYSPMNTEAFF. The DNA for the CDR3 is TGTGCCAGCAGCTACTCTCCGATGAACACTGAAGCTTTCTTT.

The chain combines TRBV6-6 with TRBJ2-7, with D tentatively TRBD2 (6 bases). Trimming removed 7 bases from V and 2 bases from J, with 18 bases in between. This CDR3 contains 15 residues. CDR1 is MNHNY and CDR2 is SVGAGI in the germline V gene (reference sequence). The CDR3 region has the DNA TGTGCCAGCACCTCCGGGGCGGGGAGAGCCTACGAGCAGTACTTC. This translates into CASTSGAGRAYEQYF.

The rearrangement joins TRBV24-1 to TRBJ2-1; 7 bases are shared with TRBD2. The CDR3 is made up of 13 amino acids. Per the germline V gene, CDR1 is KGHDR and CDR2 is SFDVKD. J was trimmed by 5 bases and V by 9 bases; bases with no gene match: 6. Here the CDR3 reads CATGREVNNEQFF. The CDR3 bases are TGTGCCACCGGGAGGGAGGTAAACAATGAGCAGTTCTTC.

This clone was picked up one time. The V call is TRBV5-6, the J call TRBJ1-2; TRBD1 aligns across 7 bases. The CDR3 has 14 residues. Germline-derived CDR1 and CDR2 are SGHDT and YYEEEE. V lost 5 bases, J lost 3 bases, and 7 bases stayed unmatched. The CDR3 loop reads CASRLGQNYYGYTF. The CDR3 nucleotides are TGTGCCAGCAGACTGGGACAGAACTACTATGGCTACACCTTC.

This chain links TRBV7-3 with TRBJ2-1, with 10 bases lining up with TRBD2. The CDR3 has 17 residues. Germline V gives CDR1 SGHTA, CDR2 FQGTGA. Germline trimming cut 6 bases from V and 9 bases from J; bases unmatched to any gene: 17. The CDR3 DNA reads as TGTGCCAGCAGTCTAAATCTAGGAGCGGGAGGGGATTCTGAGCAGTTCTTC. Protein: CASSLNLGAGGDSEQFF. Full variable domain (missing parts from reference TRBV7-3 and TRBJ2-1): GAGVSQTPSNKVTEKGKYVELRCDPISGHTALYWYRQSLGQGPEFLIYFQGTGAADDSGLPNDRFFAVRPEGSVSTLKIQRTERGDSAVYLCASSLNLGAGGDSEQFFGPGTRLTVL.

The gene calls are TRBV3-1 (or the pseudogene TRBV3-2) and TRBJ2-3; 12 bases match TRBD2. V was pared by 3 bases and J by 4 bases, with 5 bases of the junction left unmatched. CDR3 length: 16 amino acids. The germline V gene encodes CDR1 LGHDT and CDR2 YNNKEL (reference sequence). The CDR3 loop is CASSHRASGGADTQYF. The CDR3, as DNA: TGTGCCAGCAGCCACCGGGCTAGCGGGGGGGCAGATACGCAGTATTTT.

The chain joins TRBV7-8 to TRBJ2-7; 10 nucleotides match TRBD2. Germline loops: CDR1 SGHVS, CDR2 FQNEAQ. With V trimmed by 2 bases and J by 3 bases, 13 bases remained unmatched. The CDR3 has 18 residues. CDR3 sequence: CASSLSRLAGAVGYEQYF. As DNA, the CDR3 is TGTGCCAGCAGCTTAAGCCGTCTAGCGGGAGCAGTAGGCTACGAGCAGTACTTC.

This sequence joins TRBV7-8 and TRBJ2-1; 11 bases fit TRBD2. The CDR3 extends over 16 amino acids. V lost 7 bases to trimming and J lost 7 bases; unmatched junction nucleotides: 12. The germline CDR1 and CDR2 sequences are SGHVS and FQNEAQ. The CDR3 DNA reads TGTGCCAGCACCCCCTTCGGGACTAGCGGAGGGAATGAGCAGTTCTTC. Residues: CASTPFGTSGGNEQFF.

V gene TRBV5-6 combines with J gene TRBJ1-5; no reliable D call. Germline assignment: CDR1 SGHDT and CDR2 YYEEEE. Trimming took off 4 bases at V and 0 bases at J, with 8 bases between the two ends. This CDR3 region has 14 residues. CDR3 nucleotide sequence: TGTGCCAGCAGCCTCGGGATTAGCAATCAGCCCCAGCATTTT. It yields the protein CASSLGISNQPQHF.

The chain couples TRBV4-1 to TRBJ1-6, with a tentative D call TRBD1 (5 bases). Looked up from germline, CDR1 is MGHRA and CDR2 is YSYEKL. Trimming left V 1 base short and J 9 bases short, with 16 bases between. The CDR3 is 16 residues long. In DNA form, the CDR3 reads TGCGCCAGCAGCCAAGGTTGGGGGGAGTGGGGTTCACCCCTCCACTTT. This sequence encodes CASSQGWGEWGSPLHF.

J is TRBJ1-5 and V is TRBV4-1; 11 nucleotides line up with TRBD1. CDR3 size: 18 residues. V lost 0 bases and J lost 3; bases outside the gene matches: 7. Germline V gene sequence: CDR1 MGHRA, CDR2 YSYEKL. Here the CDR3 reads CASSQDGDRGIYNQPQHF. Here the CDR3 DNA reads TGCGCCAGCAGCCAAGATGGGGACAGGGGGATTTACAATCAGCCCCAGCATTTT.

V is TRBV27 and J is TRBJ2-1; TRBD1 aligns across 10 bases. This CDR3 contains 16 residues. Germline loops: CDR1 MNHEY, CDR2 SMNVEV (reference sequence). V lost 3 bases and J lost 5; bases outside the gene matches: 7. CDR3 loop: CASSFKPGQGHNEQFF. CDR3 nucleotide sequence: TGTGCCAGCAGTTTTAAGCCGGGACAGGGGCACAATGAGCAGTTCTTC.

The CDR3 DNA reads TGTGCCAGCAGCGTAGGCGGGTATCCAGATACGCAGTATTTT. Amino acids: CASSVGGYPDTQYF. V and J are TRBV9 and TRBJ2-3; TRBD2 is a possible D gene (5 bases). V gave up 0 bases and J gave up 4 bases, with 9 bases separating them. CDR1 and CDR2 (germline): SGDLS, YYNGEE. The CDR3 is 14 residues long. The full variable domain, in which reference TRBV9 and TRBJ2-3 provide the parts outside the CDR3, is DSGVTQTPKHLITATGQRVTLRCSPRSGDLSVYWYQQSLDQGLQFLIQYYNGEERAKGNILERFSAQQFPDLHSELNLSSLELGDSALYFCASSVGGYPDTQYFGPGTRLTVL.

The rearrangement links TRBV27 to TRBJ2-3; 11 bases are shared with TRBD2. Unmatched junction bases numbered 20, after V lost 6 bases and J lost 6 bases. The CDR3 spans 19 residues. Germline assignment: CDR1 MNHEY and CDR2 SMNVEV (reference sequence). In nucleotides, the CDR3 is TGTGCCAGCAGAGACGGCTTCGGGGGGACTAGCGGTTCCAGGGATACGCAGTATTTT. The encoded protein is CASRDGFGGTSGSRDTQYF.

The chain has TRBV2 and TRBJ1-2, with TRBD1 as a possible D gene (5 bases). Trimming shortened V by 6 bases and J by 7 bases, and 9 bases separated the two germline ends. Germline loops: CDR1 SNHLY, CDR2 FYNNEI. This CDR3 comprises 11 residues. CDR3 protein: CASSSGVGYTF. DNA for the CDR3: TGTGCCAGCAGCTCGGGGGTTGGCTACACCTTC.

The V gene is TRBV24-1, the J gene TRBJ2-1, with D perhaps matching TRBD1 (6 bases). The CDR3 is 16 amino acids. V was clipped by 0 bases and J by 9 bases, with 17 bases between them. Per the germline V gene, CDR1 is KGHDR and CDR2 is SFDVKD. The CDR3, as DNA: TGTGCCACCAGTGATTTGTCAGGGGCGGACGGTAGTGAGCAGTTCTTC. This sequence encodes CATSDLSGADGSEQFF.

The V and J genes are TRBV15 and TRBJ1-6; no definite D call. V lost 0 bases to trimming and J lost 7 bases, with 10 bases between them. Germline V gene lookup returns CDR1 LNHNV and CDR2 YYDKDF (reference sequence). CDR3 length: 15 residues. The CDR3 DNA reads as TGTGCCACCAGCAGAGATGTAAGGGAGAATTCACCCCTCCACTTT. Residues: CATSRDVRENSPLHF.

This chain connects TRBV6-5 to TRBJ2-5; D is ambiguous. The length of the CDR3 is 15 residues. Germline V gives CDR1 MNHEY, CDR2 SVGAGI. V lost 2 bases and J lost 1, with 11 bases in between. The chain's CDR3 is CASSYTWTSQETQYF. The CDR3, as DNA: TGTGCCAGCAGTTACACCTGGACGAGCCAAGAGACCCAGTACTTC.

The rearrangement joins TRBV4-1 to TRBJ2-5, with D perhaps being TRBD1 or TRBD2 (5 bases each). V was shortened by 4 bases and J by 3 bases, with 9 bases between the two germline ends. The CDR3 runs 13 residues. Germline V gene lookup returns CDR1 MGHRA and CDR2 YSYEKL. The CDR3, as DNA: TGCGCCAGCAGCCCGTGGGACGAAGAGACCCAGTACTTC. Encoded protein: CASSPWDEETQYF.

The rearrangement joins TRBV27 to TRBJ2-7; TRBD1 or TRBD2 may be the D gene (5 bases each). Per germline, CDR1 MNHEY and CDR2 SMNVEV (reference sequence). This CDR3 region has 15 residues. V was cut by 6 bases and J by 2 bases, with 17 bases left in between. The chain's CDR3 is CASRRTQQEAYEQYF. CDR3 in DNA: TGTGCCAGCAGGCGAACGCAACAGGAGGCCTACGAGCAGTACTTC.

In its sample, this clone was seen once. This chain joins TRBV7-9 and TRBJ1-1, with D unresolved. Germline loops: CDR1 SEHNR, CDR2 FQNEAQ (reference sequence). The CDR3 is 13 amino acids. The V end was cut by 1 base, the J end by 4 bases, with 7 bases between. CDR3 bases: TGTGCCAGCAGCTTAGGGGTTCGCACTGAAGCTTTCTTT. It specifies CASSLGVRTEAFF.